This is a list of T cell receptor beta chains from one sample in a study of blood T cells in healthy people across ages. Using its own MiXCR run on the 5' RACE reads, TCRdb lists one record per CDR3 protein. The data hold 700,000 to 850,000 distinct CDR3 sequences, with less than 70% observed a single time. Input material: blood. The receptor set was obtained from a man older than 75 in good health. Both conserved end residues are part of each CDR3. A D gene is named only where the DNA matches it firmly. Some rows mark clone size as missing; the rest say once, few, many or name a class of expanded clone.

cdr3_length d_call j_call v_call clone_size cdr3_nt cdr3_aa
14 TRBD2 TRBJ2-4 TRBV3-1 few TGTGCCAGCAGCCAAGTCGGACTAGCGGGGGAGCAGTACTTC CASSQVGLAGEQYF
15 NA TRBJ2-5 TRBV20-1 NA TGCAGTGCCCGCCTTGGAGCATCAGCACAAGAGACCCAGTACTTC CSARLGASAQETQYF
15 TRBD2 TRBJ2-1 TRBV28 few TGTGCCAGCAGGACGTGGCGGGAGGGCCTAATTGAGCAGTTCTTC CASRTWREGLIEQFF
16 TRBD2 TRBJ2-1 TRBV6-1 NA TGTGCCAGCAGTTGGCCCTTAGCGGGGTCCTACAATGAGCAGTTCTTC CASSWPLAGSYNEQFF
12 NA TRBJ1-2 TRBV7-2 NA TGTGCCAGCAGCTTCAGGGTCTATGGCTACACCTTC CASSFRVYGYTF
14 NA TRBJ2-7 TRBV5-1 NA TGCGCCAGCAGCCGTGATGGGAACCCCTACGAGCAGTACTTC CASSRDGNPYEQYF
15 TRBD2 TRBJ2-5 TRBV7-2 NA TGTGCCAGCAGCTTGCTAGCGGGAGGGCAGGGGACCCAGTACTTC CASSLLAGGQGTQYF
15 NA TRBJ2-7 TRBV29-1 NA TGCAGCGGTGAACTAGCCAGGCGAAGCTCCTACGAGCAGTACTTC CSGELARRSSYEQYF
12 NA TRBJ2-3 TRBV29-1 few TGCAGCGTTGAATTTGGAGCTGATACGCAGTATTTT CSVEFGADTQYF
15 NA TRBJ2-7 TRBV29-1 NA TGCAGCGTTGAAACGAACGGGGCCCTTCCCTACGAGCAGTACTTC CSVETNGALPYEQYF
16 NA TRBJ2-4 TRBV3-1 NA TGTGCCAGCAGCCTAGGGGGGCAACTTCCCCCCTACGAACAGTACTTC CASSLGGQLPPYEQYF
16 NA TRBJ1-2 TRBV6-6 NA TGTGCCAGCAGCCCCCCGGACTTTCCGGCCATCTATGGCTACACCTTC CASSPPDFPAIYGYTF
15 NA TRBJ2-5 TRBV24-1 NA TGTGCCACCAGTGATTTGCGTCGGGGTTCGGAGACCCAGTACTTC CATSDLRRGSETQYF
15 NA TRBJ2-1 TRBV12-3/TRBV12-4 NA TGTGCCAGCAGTTTCAACGCGGGACCCCCGGGTGAGCAGTTCTTC CASSFNAGPPGEQFF
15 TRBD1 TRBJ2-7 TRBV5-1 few TGCGCCAGCAGCTTGTCAGGGGACAGATCCTACGAGCAGTACTTC CASSLSGDRSYEQYF
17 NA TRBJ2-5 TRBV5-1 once TGCGCCAGCAGCTTGGCCAGAATAGCGGAGGGCCAAGAGACCCAGTACTTC CASSLARIAEGQETQYF
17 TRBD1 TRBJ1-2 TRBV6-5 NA TGTGCCAGCAGTTACGGGGGGACAGGGGAAGCAGGAGGTGGCTACACCTTC CASSYGGTGEAGGGYTF